This TCR beta chain is from a study of CD4 T cells in relation to SARS-CoV-2 and coronaviruses. At the level of the study: Crossreactive spike epitopes shared across donors were mapped to their HLA restriction.

Germline V gives CDR1 SEHNR, CDR2 FQNEAQ (reference sequence). Losses at the gene ends were 5 bases for V and 5 bases for J; bases not matched to a gene: 6. The CDR3 length is 15 residues. Uncultured naive and memory CD4+ T cells supplied DNA for deep TCR-beta sequencing. Repertoires were generated with immunoSEQ multiplex PCR, while TCRdb's copy carries only in-frame clones and drops some. Of more than 50,000 clones in the sample, more than 80% are singletons; the top ten hold more than 1.1%. CD4+ T cells from unexposed donors were obtained before the COVID-19 pandemic (2011-2018). The gene calls are TRBV7-9 and TRBJ2-1; 10 positions agree with TRBD2. This TCR came from a human donor in good health. The sequenced sample consisted of memory CD4+ T cells from PBMCs. CDR3: CASSPRTSGHNEQFF. CDR3 in DNA: TGTGCCAGCAGCCCGCGGACTAGCGGACACAATGAGCAGTTCTTC. Based on the CDR3 plus reference TRBV7-9 and TRBJ2-1, the full variable domain is DTGVSQNPRHKITKRGQNVTFRCDPISEHNRLYWYRQTLGQGPEFLTYFQNEAQLEKSRLLSDRFSAERPKGSFSTLEIQRTEQGDSAMYLCASSPRTSGHNEQFFGPGTRLTVL.